The next 17 T cell receptor beta chains were all read from a single sample in a study of T cells in Graves' hyperthyroidism and ophthalmopathy. Researchers took RNA transcripts and amplified the TCR beta CDR3 regions from them. First-round RT-PCR targeting the TCR CDR3 was performed with the HTBI primer set. Each CDR3 protein is one row after TCRdb ran MiXCR on the multiplex PCR reads. Among 500,000 to 600,000 distinct CDR3 sequences listed, around 42% were seen once. Sequences were obtained from peripheral blood or thyroid tissue (not recorded which). The receptors derive from an adult woman with Graves' disease, either hyperthyroidism or ophthalmopathy (not recorded which).

This clonotype was seen a few times. The chain recombines TRBV30 with TRBJ2-7; the match to TRBD2 covers 9 bases. This CDR3 region has 14 residues. The junction had 5 bases not matched to a gene; V was cut back by 1 base and J by 4 bases. Germline CDR1 reads GTSNPN; CDR2 reads SVGIG (reference sequence). The CDR3 nucleotides read TGTGCCTGGAGTGGGACTAGCGTACATTACGAGCAGTACTTC. Translating it yields CAWSGTSVHYEQYF.

The rearrangement joins TRBV7-9 to TRBJ2-7, with 8 nucleotides matching TRBD1. CDR1 is SEHNR, CDR2 FQNEAQ, per germline (reference sequence). CDR3 length equals 16 residues. Germline trimming cut 4 bases from V and 6 bases from J; bases unmatched to any gene: 14. CDR3: CASSSANRQGLSEQYF. Written as DNA, the CDR3 is TGTGCCAGCAGCTCGGCAAATAGACAGGGGTTAAGCGAGCAGTACTTC. Full variable domain (missing parts from reference TRBV7-9 and TRBJ2-7): DTGVSQNPRHKITKRGQNVTFRCDPISEHNRLYWYRQTLGQGPEFLTYFQNEAQLEKSRLLSDRFSAERPKGSFSTLEIQRTEQGDSAMYLCASSSANRQGLSEQYFGPGTRLTVT.

Only a few counts were recorded for this clonotype. This chain joins TRBV6-5 and TRBJ1-4; D unresolved. The germline V gene has CDR1 MNHEY and CDR2 SVGAGI. This CDR3 contains 13 residues. Trimming removed 5 bases at V and 11 bases at J, with 15 bases between. DNA for the CDR3: TGTGCCAGCAGTGAACGGTTAGAGGGCAAACTGTTTTTT. Protein: CASSERLEGKLFF.

V gene TRBV12-3 or TRBV12-4 combines with J gene TRBJ1-2, with TRBD1 identical over 10 bases. The CDR3 has 14 residues. Germline trimming cut 10 bases from V and 2 bases from J; bases unmatched to any gene: 7. CDR3 coding DNA: TGTGCCATCTCGAGGGGACAGGGGAACTATGGCTACACCTTC. Amino acids: CAISRGQGNYGYTF.

The count of this clonotype is one. This chain uses TRBV24-1 with TRBJ2-3, with 13 nucleotides matching TRBD2. CDR1 and CDR2 (germline): KGHDR, SFDVKD. CDR3 length equals 15 residues. J gave up 5 bases and V 11 bases, and 9 bases lay outside the gene matches. CDR3 protein: CASSGTSGTRDTQYF. The CDR3 nucleotides are TGTGCCAGCAGCGGGACTAGCGGGACGAGAGATACGCAGTATTTT.

The count of this clonotype is one. The chain carries TRBV20-1 and TRBJ2-7; the D call may be TRBD1 or TRBD2 (5 bases each). Between the trimmed V and J ends, which lost 6 bases and 0 bases, there was a span of 15 bases. The CDR3 length is 14 residues. Germline lookup yields CDR1 DFQATT and CDR2 SNEGSKA (reference sequence). Here the CDR3 DNA reads TGCAGTGCCGCGAGACGGGACCGCTCCTACGAGCAGTACTTC. Residues: CSAARRDRSYEQYF.

Only a few counts were recorded for this clonotype. The chain uses TRBV28 and TRBJ2-7; 7 bases are shared with TRBD2. Germline V gene sequence: CDR1 MDHEN, CDR2 SYDVKM. CDR3 length equals 16 residues. After removal of 6 bases from V and 3 bases from J, the junction contained 14 bases not matched to a gene. CDR3 nucleotide sequence: TGTGCCAGCAGCCACAGAAGCGGGGTTCGGATCTACGAGCAGTACTTC. It translates to CASSHRSGVRIYEQYF. Supplemented by reference TRBV28 and TRBJ2-7, the full variable domain reads DVKVTQSSRYLVKRTGEKVFLECVQDMDHENMFWYRQDPGLGLRLIYFSYDVKMKEKGDIPEGYSVSREKKERFSLILESASTNQTSMYLCASSHRSGVRIYEQYFGPGTRLTVT.

The V gene is TRBV25-1, the J gene TRBJ2-1; D remains unclear. Per germline, CDR1 MGHDK and CDR2 SYGVNS. The V end was cut by 3 bases, the J end by 6 bases, with 12 bases between. This CDR3 is 14 amino acids long. In nucleotides, the CDR3 is TGTGCCAGCAGTGACCAATGGGCCTTCAATGAGCAGTTCTTC. It encodes CASSDQWAFNEQFF.

V and J are TRBV29-1 and TRBJ1-1, with TRBD1 identical over 9 bases. The germline V gene has CDR1 SQVTM and CDR2 ANQGSEA. J gave up 5 bases and V 4 bases, and 5 bases lay outside the gene matches. This CDR3 spans 13 amino acids. The CDR3 is CSVGRQGGTEAFF. For the CDR3, the DNA is TGCAGCGTTGGAAGACAGGGGGGAACTGAAGCTTTCTTT.

The V gene is TRBV15, the J gene TRBJ2-1; 15 positions match TRBD2. Germline V lookup: CDR1 LNHNV, CDR2 YYDKDF (reference sequence). With 5 bases clipped from V and 0 bases from J, the junction kept 8 bases outside the gene matches. This CDR3 contains 19 residues. The CDR3 DNA sequence: TGTGCCACCAGCCGCGGACTAGCGGGAGGGCCTGGCTCCTACAATGAGCAGTTCTTC. It yields the protein CATSRGLAGGPGSYNEQFF.

This clonotype was seen at least ten times. The chain has TRBV7-9 and TRBJ1-1, with 9 bases that match TRBD1. The CDR3 runs 14 residues. Germline trimming cut 4 bases from V and 4 bases from J; bases unmatched to any gene: 4. Looked up from germline, CDR1 is SEHNR and CDR2 is FQNEAQ (reference sequence). In DNA, the CDR3 is TGTGCCAGCAGCTGGACAGGGGAGGGCACTGAAGCTTTCTTT. Protein product: CASSWTGEGTEAFF.

This clonotype was counted a few times. The gene calls are TRBV10-3 and TRBJ2-2, with 8 bases identical to TRBD1. The trim removed 4 bases at V and 5 bases at J, leaving 9 bases unmatched. The CDR3 spans 16 residues. Germline CDR1 and CDR2: ENHRY and SYGVKD. The DNA of the CDR3 is TGTGCCATCAGTGCAGGACAGGGTTTGAGTACCGGGGAGCTGTTTTTT. It encodes CAISAGQGLSTGELFF.

The chain carries TRBV10-3 and TRBJ2-1, with unresolved D. This CDR3 region has 15 residues. The germline V gene has CDR1 ENHRY and CDR2 SYGVKD. Deletions cut 6 bases from V and 0 bases from J, with 12 bases between. The chain's CDR3 is CAISQTMTSYNEQFF. The CDR3 DNA reads as TGTGCCATCAGCCAAACTATGACCTCCTACAATGAGCAGTTCTTC.

Remarks on this clonotype: No conserved phenylalanine or tryptophan is present at the end of the CDR3, so a read error is the likely explanation. The CDR3 nucleotides are TGTGCCAGCCGGGACAGCGAAAAGGGAGGGACCACTGAAGCTTTCTGT. It is translated as CASRDSEKGGTTEAFC. The V gene is TRBV10-3, the J gene TRBJ1-1; 7 nucleotides line up with TRBD1. Per germline, CDR1 ENHRY and CDR2 SYGVKD. The V gene end was trimmed by 10 bases and the J gene end by 4 bases; junction bases not matched to a gene: 18. The CDR3 spans 16 residues.

The J gene is TRBJ2-7, the V gene TRBV10-3, with D tentatively TRBD1 (6 bases). V was trimmed by 6 bases and J by 2 bases, leaving 8 bases between them. CDR3 length: 12 amino acids. Germline loops: CDR1 ENHRY, CDR2 SYGVKD. The CDR3 coding sequence is TGTGCCATCAGAGGACAGACCTACGAGCAGTACTTC. Amino acids: CAIRGQTYEQYF.

As to this clonotype: A read error may produce the germline difference seen at one junction end. The chain joins TRBV7-3 to TRBJ2-7; D is perhaps TRBD1 (5 bases). The CDR3 is 13 residues long. Germline assignment: CDR1 SGHTA and CDR2 FQGTGA. The CDR3 bases are TGTGCCAGCAGCCCCCAGGGTGGGCGAGAGCAGAACTTC. Amino acid sequence: CASSPQGGREQNF.

This clonotype was counted ten times or more. The chain joins TRBV9 to TRBJ2-7, with 8 bases aligning to TRBD2. V was pared by 4 bases and J by 6 bases, with 12 bases of the junction left unmatched. Germline loops: CDR1 SGDLS, CDR2 YYNGEE. The CDR3 consists of 15 residues. The CDR3 DNA reads TGTGCCAGCAGCCCCATGACTAGCGCCAAGGGCGAGCAGTACTTC. Its translation: CASSPMTSAKGEQYF.